This entry lists 29 T cell receptor beta chains sequenced from one sample in a study of CD8+ T cells in alopecia areata. Treatment reported: oral pan-JAK inhibitor, 5-10 mg twice daily. Extracted from the samples, RNA was reverse transcribed into cDNA to serve as the sequencing template. The data were produced by immunoSEQ multiplex PCR, yet TCRdb's version contains in-frame clones alone and is incomplete. The sample shows 170,000 or so clones, 53% of them seen only once. The sequences come from CD8+ T cells sorted from blood, collected at week 24, from a patient treated with tofacitinib. Receptors originate from a human donor with alopecia areata.

This clone has a handful of counts. This chain links TRBV18 with TRBJ1-1, with unresolved D. The CDR3 covers 12 residues. The germline V gene encodes CDR1 KGHSH and CDR2 LQKENI. Trimming took off 3 bases at V and 2 bases at J, with 4 bases between the two ends. The chain's CDR3 is CASSPSNTEAFF. The CDR3 region has the DNA TGTGCCAGCTCACCTTCAAACACTGAAGCTTTCTTT.

V gene TRBV30 combines with J gene TRBJ2-7, with D perhaps matching TRBD1 (7 bases). V lost 2 bases and J lost 7, with 12 bases in between. CDR1 GTSNPN and CDR2 SVGIG come from the germline V gene (reference sequence). This CDR3 is built from 12 residues. The CDR3 DNA reads as TGTGCCTGGAGTCCACAGGGGAGGGAGCAGTACTTC. This encodes CAWSPQGREQYF.

The chain combines TRBV6-5 with TRBJ2-1; D call uncertain. CDR1 MNHEY and CDR2 SVGAGI come from the germline V gene. Deletions cut 0 bases from V and 7 bases from J, with 7 bases between. The CDR3 is 13 residues long. CDR3 sequence reads: CASSYSMGNEQFF. As DNA, the CDR3 is TGTGCCAGCAGTTACTCGATGGGAAATGAGCAGTTCTTC.

This chain connects TRBV11-2 to TRBJ2-3; 11 positions match TRBD2. The CDR3 spans 18 residues. CDR1 and CDR2 from the germline V gene are SGHAT and FQNNGV. J was trimmed by 2 bases and V by 5 bases; bases with no gene match: 12. CDR3 in DNA: TGTGCCAGCAGCCGAAGACTAGCGGGGAATTTTCTCACAGATACGCAGTATTTT. Its translation is CASSRRLAGNFLTDTQYF.

The chain is built from TRBV7-6 and TRBJ2-2; D gene unclear. CDR1 is SGHVS and CDR2 is FNYEAQ in the germline V gene. Trimming cost V 0 bases and J 7 bases, with 3 bases left between them. The CDR3 has 12 residues. CDR3 nucleotide sequence: TGTGCCAGCAGCTTAGCGCTCGGGGAGCTGTTTTTT. Amino acid sequence: CASSLALGELFF.

The chain combines TRBV29-1 with TRBJ1-4; D is possibly TRBD1 (5 bases). The CDR3 extends over 12 amino acids. V was pared by 6 bases and J by 12 bases, with 17 bases between. Germline V gene sequence: CDR1 SQVTM, CDR2 ANQGSEA. For the CDR3, the DNA is TGCAGCGTCTTTTATGAGGGGACCCAACTGTTTTTT. Protein: CSVFYEGTQLFF.

This clone was seen only a few times. This sequence joins TRBV4-1 and TRBJ1-1, with D hard to call. The germline V gene encodes CDR1 MGHRA and CDR2 YSYEKL. This CDR3 is 11 amino acids long. The V gene lost 1 base and the J gene lost 7 bases, with 4 bases spanning the gap. CDR3 bases: TGCGCCAGCAGCCAAGGATTTGAAGCTTTCTTT. It encodes CASSQGFEAFF.

A few counts support this clone. The V call is TRBV4-3, the J call TRBJ2-1, with TRBD1 matching over 10 bases. Germline trimming cut 3 bases from V and 8 bases from J; bases unmatched to any gene: 4. This CDR3 comprises 14 residues. In germline, CDR1 is LGHNA, CDR2 YSLEER. Here the CDR3 reads CASSQGQGYDEQFF. The CDR3 nucleotides are TGCGCCAGCAGCCAGGGACAGGGGTATGATGAGCAGTTCTTC.

Concerning this clone: A much larger clone is a single base away; this may be a read error. The chain uses TRBV5-6 and TRBJ2-2, with D hard to call. Trimming shortened V by 3 bases and J by 1 base, and 4 bases separated the two germline ends. The CDR3 loop spans 13 amino acids. The germline V gene has CDR1 SGHDT and CDR2 YYEEEE. The CDR3 protein is CASSSQNTGELFF. The CDR3 DNA sequence: TGTGCCAGCAGCTCCCAGAACACCGGGGAGCTGTTTTTT.

The chain recombines TRBV7-3 with TRBJ1-5; no firm D call. The CDR3 is 13 amino acids. Deletions cut 2 bases from V and 7 bases from J, with 9 bases between. CDR1 is SGHTA, CDR2 FQGTGA, per germline. CDR3 amino acids: CASSLSPSQPQHF. The DNA of the CDR3 is TGTGCCAGCAGCTTATCGCCTTCGCAGCCCCAGCATTTT. Based on the CDR3 plus reference TRBV7-3 and TRBJ1-5, the full variable domain is GAGVSQTPSNKVTEKGKYVELRCDPISGHTALYWYRQSLGQGPEFLIYFQGTGAADDSGLPNDRFFAVRPEGSVSTLKIQRTERGDSAVYLCASSLSPSQPQHFGDGTRLSIL.

With regard to this clone: This sample also contains other DNA sequences that code for the same CDR3. J is TRBJ1-1 and V is TRBV9; 8 nucleotides align to TRBD1. V shed 0 bases and J 1 base; nucleotides not matched to a gene: 2. Germline CDR1 SGDLS, CDR2 YYNGEE. The CDR3 runs to 15 residues. The CDR3 DNA is TGTGCCAGCAGCGTAGGCACAGGGGGGAACACTGAAGCTTTCTTT. Its translation is CASSVGTGGNTEAFF. Full variable domain (outside the CDR3, taken from reference TRBV9 and TRBJ1-1): DSGVTQTPKHLITATGQRVTLRCSPRSGDLSVYWYQQSLDQGLQFLIQYYNGEERAKGNILERFSAQQFPDLHSELNLSSLELGDSALYFCASSVGTGGNTEAFFGQGTRLTVV.

The chain uses TRBV30 and TRBJ2-7; no firm D call. Trimming pared 0 bases from V and 2 bases from J, leaving 8 bases between. The CDR3 runs to 13 residues. Germline V CDR1 and CDR2: GTSNPN, SVGIG (reference sequence). The CDR3 protein is CAWSVGETYEQYF. CDR3 nucleotides: TGTGCCTGGAGTGTTGGGGAAACCTACGAGCAGTACTTC.

The CDR3 region is CSVRTGGSGNTIYF. The CDR3 nucleotides read TGCAGCGTACGGACAGGGGGCTCTGGAAACACCATATATTTT. The V and J genes are TRBV29-1 and TRBJ1-3; 10 bases agree with TRBD1. Germline lookup yields CDR1 SQVTM and CDR2 ANQGSEA. The CDR3 has 14 amino acids. With V trimmed by 6 bases and J by 0 bases, 2 bases remained unmatched. Complete variable domain (other parts from reference TRBV29-1 and TRBJ1-3): SAVISQKPSRDICQRGTSLTIQCQVDSQVTMMFWYRQQPGQSLTLIATANQGSEATYESGFVIDKFPISRPNLTFSTLTVSNMSPEDSSIYLCSVRTGGSGNTIYFGEGSWLTVV.

The rearrangement uses TRBV30 and TRBJ2-3; TRBD2 agrees at 11 bases. The CDR3 spans 13 residues. Germline V lookup: CDR1 GTSNPN, CDR2 SVGIG (reference sequence). The CDR3 DNA reads TGTGCAATCCTAGCGGGGGGCTCAGATACGCAGTATTTT. This translates into CAILAGGSDTQYF.

This sequence joins TRBV11-2 and TRBJ1-5; D possibly corresponds to TRBD1 (5 bases). The CDR3 spans 15 residues. Per the germline V gene, CDR1 is SGHAT and CDR2 is FQNNGV. V shed 5 bases and J shed 7 bases, with 18 bases lying between them. The CDR3 DNA sequence: TGTGCCAGCAGCCCCGACGGACGGGGGACCCAGCCCCAGCATTTT. Translated: CASSPDGRGTQPQHF.

The chain employs TRBV29-1 and TRBJ2-3; D gene uncertain. Germline CDR1 is SQVTM and CDR2 is ANQGSEA. Trimming left V 3 bases short and J 6 bases short, with 22 bases between. This CDR3 contains 16 residues. In DNA, the CDR3 is TGCAGCGTTGAGGACCGGGCCTCCGACCTAATTGATACGCAGTATTTT. It codes for CSVEDRASDLIDTQYF.

The chain is built from TRBV5-1 and TRBJ2-7; no definite D call. Per germline, CDR1 SGHRS and CDR2 YFSETQ. This CDR3 region has 17 residues. Trimming shortened V by 2 bases and J by 2 bases, and 20 bases separated the two germline ends. In DNA, the CDR3 is TGCGCCAGCAGCTTTAATACGAATACTGACTTCGCCTACGAGCAGTACTTC. Translation gives CASSFNTNTDFAYEQYF.

The chain couples TRBV19 to TRBJ2-7; a possible D gene is TRBD2 (5 bases). Trimming cost V 5 bases and J 2 bases, with 13 bases left between them. Germline V gene sequence: CDR1 LNHDA, CDR2 SQIVND (reference sequence). CDR3 length: 14 residues. The CDR3 nucleotides read TGTGCCAGTAGTCCGGACGTGGAGGCCTACGAGCAGTACTTC. Protein sequence: CASSPDVEAYEQYF.

The chain couples TRBV19 to TRBJ2-1; 11 nucleotides agree with TRBD1. Germline trimming cut 4 bases from V and 4 bases from J; bases unmatched to any gene: 3. The CDR3 runs to 15 residues. Per the germline V gene, CDR1 is LNHDA and CDR2 is SQIVND (reference sequence). CDR3 sequence (DNA): TGTGCCAGTAGTAGGACAGGGGGCGCTTACAATGAGCAGTTCTTC. It codes for CASSRTGGAYNEQFF.

V and J are TRBV19 and TRBJ1-2; D is unresolved. Germline V lookup: CDR1 LNHDA, CDR2 SQIVND (reference sequence). V gave up 4 bases and J gave up 0 bases, with 3 bases separating them. CDR3 length equals 12 residues. The CDR3 region is CASSKANYGYTF. CDR3 in DNA: TGTGCCAGTAGTAAGGCTAACTATGGCTACACCTTC.

This clone has more than one count but fewer than ten. The J gene is TRBJ2-5, the V gene TRBV4-3, with 7 bases aligning to TRBD1. There are 15 residues in the CDR3. V shed 4 bases and J 4 bases; nucleotides not matched to a gene: 9. Germline V lookup: CDR1 LGHNA, CDR2 YSLEER. The CDR3 nucleotides read TGCGCCAGCAGCCCCGGAAGGGGGCTCGGAGAGACCCAGTACTTC. It yields the protein CASSPGRGLGETQYF.

The chain couples TRBV29-1 to TRBJ2-3; 7 bases match TRBD2. Trimming cost V 3 bases and J 2 bases; bases outside gene matches: 8. The CDR3 has 15 residues. Germline CDR1 reads SQVTM; CDR2 reads ANQGSEA. The CDR3 loop is CSVEGGTFLTDTQYF. The DNA of the CDR3 is TGCAGCGTTGAGGGAGGGACCTTCCTCACAGATACGCAGTATTTT.

This clone was seen a handful of times. The chain joins TRBV29-1 to TRBJ2-7; either TRBD1 or TRBD2 may fit D (6 bases each). The CDR3 spans 12 residues. V was pared by 4 bases and J by 5 bases, with 12 bases between. Germline V gives CDR1 SQVTM, CDR2 ANQGSEA. The CDR3 DNA follows: TGCAGCGTTGGGGGGGCTACCGACGAGCAGTACTTC. Residues: CSVGGATDEQYF.

The chain employs TRBV30 and TRBJ2-7, with 10 bases fitting TRBD1. The CDR3 covers 14 residues. With V trimmed by 5 bases and J by 3 bases, 7 bases remained unmatched. Germline CDR1 and CDR2: GTSNPN and SVGIG (reference sequence). The CDR3 protein is CAWGETGGNYEQYF. The CDR3 DNA reads as TGTGCCTGGGGAGAGACAGGGGGCAACTACGAGCAGTACTTC.

The chain recombines TRBV30 with TRBJ2-7; possible D gene TRBD2, 6 bases. The V end was cut by 1 base, the J end by 1 base, with 8 bases between. The germline V gene encodes CDR1 GTSNPN and CDR2 SVGIG (reference sequence). The CDR3 has 13 amino acids. The CDR3 DNA sequence: TGTGCCTGGAGTGCCGGGGGTTCCTACGAGCAGTACTTC. Translated, it gives CAWSAGGSYEQYF.

This clone has only a few counts. The chain uses TRBV4-3 and TRBJ2-3; no definite D call. Germline V gene lookup returns CDR1 LGHNA and CDR2 YSLEER. The CDR3 consists of 16 residues. The V end was cut by 0 bases, the J end by 0 bases, with 10 bases between. CDR3 nucleotide sequence: TGCGCCAGCAGCCAAGACGCGACTCCTAGCACAGATACGCAGTATTTT. Translating it yields CASSQDATPSTDTQYF.

The V and J genes are TRBV9 and TRBJ1-1; D call uncertain. The CDR3 covers 13 residues. Germline loops: CDR1 SGDLS, CDR2 YYNGEE. Trimming cost V 2 bases and J 4 bases, with 9 bases left between them. This chain's CDR3 is CASSVQVGTEAFF. CDR3 in DNA: TGTGCCAGCAGCGTCCAGGTGGGCACTGAAGCTTTCTTT.

The chain uses TRBV27 and TRBJ2-5, with D unresolved. The CDR3 spans 14 residues. V lost 7 bases, J lost 5 bases, and 17 bases lay in between. Germline CDR1 reads MNHEY; CDR2 reads SMNVEV (reference sequence). In nucleotides, the CDR3 is TGTGCCAGCACTCCAAATGGTCAGATGGAGACCCAGTACTTC. It translates to CASTPNGQMETQYF.

This clone appeared a few times. The chain employs TRBV29-1 and TRBJ1-5; TRBD1 might be the D (5 bases). The CDR3 totals 13 residues. The germline V gene has CDR1 SQVTM and CDR2 ANQGSEA. The germline V and J ends were trimmed by 5 bases and 0 bases, with 8 bases remaining between them. The CDR3 nucleotides read TGCAGCGTTAGCGACAGTAGCAATCAGCCCCAGCATTTT. This codes for CSVSDSSNQPQHF.